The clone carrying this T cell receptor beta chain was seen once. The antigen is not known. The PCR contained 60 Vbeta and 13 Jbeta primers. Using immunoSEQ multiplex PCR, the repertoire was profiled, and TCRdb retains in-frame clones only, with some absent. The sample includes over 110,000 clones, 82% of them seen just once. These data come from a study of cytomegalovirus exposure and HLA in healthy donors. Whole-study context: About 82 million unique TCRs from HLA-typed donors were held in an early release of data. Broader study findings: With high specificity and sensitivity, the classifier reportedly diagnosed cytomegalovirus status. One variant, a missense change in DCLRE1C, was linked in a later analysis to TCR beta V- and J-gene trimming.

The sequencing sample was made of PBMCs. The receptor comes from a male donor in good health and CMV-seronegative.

CDR3 in DNA: TGTGCCAGCAGCTCCTCGGGAGATTTCTACAATGAGCAGTTCTTC. It is translated as CASSSSGDFYNEQFF. The J gene is TRBJ2-1, the V gene TRBV5-4; D might be TRBD2 (6 bases). Germline lookup yields CDR1 SGHNT and CDR2 YYREEE (reference sequence). V lost 3 bases, J lost 3 bases, and 13 bases lay in between. The CDR3 length is 15 residues.